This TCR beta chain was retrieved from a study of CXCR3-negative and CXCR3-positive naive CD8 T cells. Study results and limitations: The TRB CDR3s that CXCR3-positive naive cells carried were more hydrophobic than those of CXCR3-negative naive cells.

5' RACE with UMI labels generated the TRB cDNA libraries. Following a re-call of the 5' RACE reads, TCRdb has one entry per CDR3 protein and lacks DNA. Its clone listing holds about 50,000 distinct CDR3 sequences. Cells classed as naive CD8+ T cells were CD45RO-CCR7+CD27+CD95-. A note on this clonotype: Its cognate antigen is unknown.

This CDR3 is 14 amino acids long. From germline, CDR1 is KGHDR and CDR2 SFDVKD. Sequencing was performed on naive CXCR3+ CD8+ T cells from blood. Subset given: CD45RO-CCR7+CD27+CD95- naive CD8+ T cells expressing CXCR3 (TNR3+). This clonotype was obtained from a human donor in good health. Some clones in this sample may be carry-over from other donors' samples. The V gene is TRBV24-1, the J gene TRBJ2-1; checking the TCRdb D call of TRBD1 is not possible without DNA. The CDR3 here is CATSEGGSYNEQFF.